This T cell receptor (beta chain) was identified in a study of blood T cell repertoires in COVID-19. Assay used: immunoSEQ multiplex PCR; TCRdb lists only in-frame clones, some missing. The sample carries over 150,000 clones, around 74% recorded once. This CDR3 comprises 14 residues. Trimming stripped 3 bases from V and 7 bases from J, with 10 bases between. Looked up from germline, CDR1 is MNHNS and CDR2 is SASEGT. Specimen: peripheral blood. The clonotype comes from a woman of 80 years or more with acute or convalescent COVID-19. The genes are TRBV6-1 and TRBJ1-6, with D possibly being TRBD1 (5 bases). CDR3 in DNA: TGTGCCAGCAGTGAGGACATACTCAATTCACCCCTCCACTTT. It codes for CASSEDILNSPLHF.